The source of this T cell receptor (beta chain) is a study of cytotoxic CD8 clonotypes in ibrutinib-treated CLL. Study-level background: The patients comprised roughly 10 relapsed/refractory and around 15 treatment-naive cases, 17 IGHV unmutated.

Genomic DNA (roughly 2 micrograms) was obtained from cryopreserved PBMCs for construction of TCR beta libraries. The data were produced by immunoSEQ multiplex PCR, yet TCRdb's version contains in-frame clones alone and is incomplete. The table includes 130,000 or so clones, under 90% detected once. Germline CDR1 is SGHDN and CDR2 is FVKESK. Trimming removed 5 bases at V and 0 bases at J, with 13 bases between. The CDR3 sequence is 15 residues long. This clonotype originated in a human donor with chronic lymphocytic leukemia. Sequences were derived from PBMCs, sampled after 24 months of ibrutinib treatment. This chain links TRBV14 with TRBJ1-1, with D tentatively TRBD1 (5 bases). This CDR3 reads CASSSRQIVNTEAFF. In DNA, the CDR3 is TGTGCCAGCAGCTCACGACAGATCGTGAACACTGAAGCTTTCTTT.